The next 25 T cell receptor beta chains were all read from a single sample in a study of blood T cell repertoires in COVID-19 (TCRdb year 2020). The library was generated by the immunoSEQ multiplex PCR assay. Entries here come from immuneACCESS through TCRdb and include only in-frame sequences with V and J called. Some clones fail to appear in such tables; in the studies checked, an unresolved V gene covers under half of the shortfall, and the cause of the remainder is unknown. Present in this sample are 400,000 to 450,000 clones, around 87% of which were seen just once. Around 1.1% of the sample is held by the ten biggest clonotypes. The specimen sequenced was PBMCs or T cells enriched from blood (not recorded which). The receptor set was obtained from a man aged 25-45 years who had recovered from COVID-19.

In this sample, this clone turned up once. This chain links TRBV6-5 with TRBJ1-6; D is possibly TRBD1 (5 bases). CDR1 is MNHEY, CDR2 SVGAGI, per germline. V was clipped by 6 bases and J by 10 bases, with 13 bases between them. CDR3 length equals 13 residues. CDR3 sequence: CASSRGQGSPLHF. CDR3 bases: TGTGCCAGCAGCCGTGGACAAGGCTCACCCCTCCACTTT.

The chain joins TRBV11-2 to TRBJ2-7, with 9 nucleotides matching TRBD2. The germline V gene has CDR1 SGHAT and CDR2 FQNNGV. V dropped 0 bases and J dropped 4; count of bases not matched to a gene: 7. The CDR3 is made up of 16 amino acids. The CDR3 DNA reads TGTGCCAGCAGCTTAGAGCATAGTAGCGGGAGATACGAGCAGTACTTC. As protein: CASSLEHSSGRYEQYF.

The chain combines TRBV7-9 with TRBJ2-5, with 7 bases matching TRBD2. The junction had 20 bases not matched to a gene; V was cut back by 5 bases and J by 2 bases. Per the germline V gene, CDR1 is SEHNR and CDR2 is FQNEAQ (reference sequence). CDR3 length equals 19 residues. The CDR3 is CASSKARIAGPNFQETQYF. The CDR3 DNA reads TGTGCCAGCAGCAAAGCCCGAATAGCGGGCCCCAACTTTCAAGAGACCCAGTACTTC.

The genes are TRBV7-6 and TRBJ2-5; D is undetermined. The CDR3 has 13 amino acids. Germline CDR1 and CDR2: SGHVS and FNYEAQ. The V end was cut by 3 bases, the J end by 1 base, with 6 bases between. CDR3 in amino acids: CASSFSPQETQYF. The CDR3, as DNA: TGTGCCAGCAGCTTCTCCCCCCAAGAGACCCAGTACTTC. Supplemented by reference TRBV7-6 and TRBJ2-5, the full variable domain reads GAGVSQSPRYKVTKRGQDVALRCDPISGHVSLYWYRQALGQGPEFLTYFNYEAQQDKSGLPNDRFSAERPEGSISTLTIQRTEQRDSAMYRCASSFSPQETQYFGPGTRLLVL.

The V and J genes are TRBV5-1 and TRBJ1-2; D gene ambiguous. Germline values: CDR1 SGHRS, CDR2 YFSETQ. V was pared by 0 bases and J by 7 bases, with 10 bases between. The CDR3 is 13 amino acids. The DNA for the CDR3 is TGCGCCAGCAGCTTGGTATTGGAGTCTGGCTACACCTTC. Translation: CASSLVLESGYTF.

The chain has TRBV5-6 and TRBJ1-1; 7 nucleotides align to TRBD1. Germline V gene data show CDR1 as SGHDT and CDR2 as YYEEEE. The CDR3 runs to 13 residues. V lost 4 bases and J lost 9; bases outside the gene matches: 9. The CDR3 DNA reads TGTGCCAGCAGCCCGGGGACAGCTACAAAAGCTTTCTTT. Translation gives CASSPGTATKAFF.

The V gene is TRBV30, the J gene TRBJ1-4, with 9 bases matching TRBD1. V lost 3 bases, J lost 8 bases, and 7 bases stayed unmatched. Germline CDR1 is GTSNPN and CDR2 is SVGIG (reference sequence). The CDR3 contains 14 residues. The CDR3 DNA is TGTGCCTGGAGCCAGGACAGGGGCCGGGAAAAACTGTTTTTT. Translation: CAWSQDRGREKLFF.

This chain joins TRBV21-1 and TRBJ2-3; TRBD2 is the table's D call, not checked against the DNA. TRBV21-1 is marked as a pseudogene. CDR3 length: 17 amino acids. The chain's CDR3 is CASPPPTQRSGPDTQYF. The CDR3 DNA sequence: TGTGCCAGCCCCCCGCCGACCCAGCGGTCGGGCCCAGATACGCAGTATTTT.

The chain has TRBV6-2 or TRBV6-3 and TRBJ2-7; D is possibly TRBD2 (6 bases). Germline V gene lookup returns CDR1 MNHEY and CDR2 SVGEGT. This CDR3 comprises 16 residues. Trimming took off 2 bases at V and 2 bases at J, with 16 bases between the two ends. Here the CDR3 DNA reads TGTGCCAGCAGTTACCGGAGGGCAAAACCGACCTACGAGCAGTACTTC. It yields the protein CASSYRRAKPTYEQYF.

The CDR3 coding sequence is TGTGCCAGCAGACTCGGGACTAGCGGATACTACGAGCAGTACTTC. This translates into CASRLGTSGYYEQYF. This chain joins TRBV27 and TRBJ2-7; TRBD2 aligns across 11 bases. The CDR3 has 15 amino acids. V lost 6 bases, J lost 3 bases, and 7 bases stayed unmatched. Per the germline V gene, CDR1 is MNHEY and CDR2 is SMNVEV (reference sequence).

The rearrangement links TRBV24-1 to TRBJ1-3, with no clear D. This CDR3 spans 16 amino acids. The V gene's germline CDR1 is KGHDR and CDR2 SFDVKD. Trimming cost V 3 bases and J 4 bases, with 15 bases left between them. CDR3 DNA: TGTGCCACCAGTGATGCCCGGGAGAGTCACGGAAACACCATATATTTT. It translates to CATSDARESHGNTIYF.

The chain joins TRBV27 to TRBJ2-6; 8 bases line up with TRBD1. Losses at the gene ends were 3 bases for V and 0 bases for J; bases not matched to a gene: 16. CDR3 size: 21 residues. Per germline, CDR1 MNHEY and CDR2 SMNVEV (reference sequence). CDR3 in amino acids: CASSFLGQVAPEISGANVLTF. CDR3 coding DNA: TGTGCCAGCAGTTTTCTGGGACAGGTCGCCCCGGAGATCTCTGGGGCCAACGTCCTGACTTTC. The whole variable domain, filled in from reference TRBV27 and TRBJ2-6, reads EAQVTQNPRYLITVTGKKLTVTCSQNMNHEYMSWYRQDPGLGLRQIYYSMNVEVTDKGDVPEGYKVSRKEKRNFPLILESPSPNQTSLYFCASSFLGQVAPEISGANVLTFGAGSRLTVL.

This sequence joins TRBV30 and TRBJ2-6; D call uncertain. V was trimmed by 3 bases and J by 0 bases, leaving 3 bases between them. The length of the CDR3 is 13 residues. The germline V gene encodes CDR1 GTSNPN and CDR2 SVGIG (reference sequence). CDR3 nucleotide sequence: TGTGCCTGGAGCGTCTCTGGGGCCAACGTCCTGACTTTC. It yields the protein CAWSVSGANVLTF.

The chain combines TRBV5-1 with TRBJ1-1, with D possibly TRBD1 on 5 matching bases. With 1 base removed from V and 3 bases from J, the gap between germline ends came to 10 bases. The CDR3 has 14 residues. The germline CDR1 and CDR2 sequences are SGHRS and YFSETQ. In nucleotides, the CDR3 is TGCGCCAGCAGCTTGCAGGGCCACGACACTGAAGCTTTCTTT. Protein sequence: CASSLQGHDTEAFF.

The chain is built from TRBV5-1 and TRBJ1-2; D perhaps matches TRBD1 (5 bases). Per the germline V gene, CDR1 is SGHRS and CDR2 is YFSETQ. V was pared by 2 bases and J by 8 bases, with 16 bases between. CDR3 length: 14 residues. The CDR3: CASSFEGNGGGYTF. CDR3 in DNA: TGCGCCAGCAGCTTTGAGGGCAACGGGGGAGGCTACACCTTC.

The rearrangement uses TRBV10-2 and TRBJ2-5; D ambiguous. Trimming shortened V by 8 bases and J by 2 bases, and 12 bases separated the two germline ends. The CDR3 sequence is 13 residues long. Germline CDR1 and CDR2: WSHSY and SAAADI. This CDR3 is CASLGVEQETQYF. DNA for the CDR3: TGCGCCAGCCTGGGTGTGGAGCAAGAGACCCAGTACTTC.

The chain joins TRBV20-1 to TRBJ2-7; tentatively, D is TRBD2 (6 bases). Germline assignment: CDR1 DFQATT and CDR2 SNEGSKA (reference sequence). V was shortened by 3 bases and J by 7 bases, with 10 bases between the two germline ends. There are 11 residues in the CDR3. CDR3 in amino acids: CSASSGTEQYF. CDR3 sequence (DNA): TGCAGTGCTAGTTCCGGGACTGAGCAGTACTTC.

The sample holds a few counts of this clone. The DNA for the CDR3 is TGTGCCAGCGGACTAGCGGGAGAACTCTACGAGCAGTACTTC. This sequence encodes CASGLAGELYEQYF. V is TRBV6-5 and J is TRBJ2-7; 13 bases line up with TRBD2. CDR1 and CDR2 (germline): MNHEY, SVGAGI. Losses at the gene ends were 8 bases for V and 3 bases for J; bases not matched to a gene: 4. This CDR3 spans 14 amino acids.

This sequence joins TRBV19 and TRBJ2-3; TRBD1 agrees at 8 bases. The CDR3 loop spans 13 amino acids. J gave up 9 bases and V 10 bases, and 12 bases lay outside the gene matches. Germline V CDR1 and CDR2: LNHDA, SQIVND (reference sequence). The CDR3 region has the DNA TGTGCCACCTTGGACAGGGTGAGCCGGACGCAGTATTTT. Protein: CATLDRVSRTQYF.

V gene TRBV2 combines with J gene TRBJ1-2; 11 positions agree with TRBD1. J lost 6 bases, V lost 10 bases, and 7 bases had no gene match. Looked up from germline, CDR1 is SNHLY and CDR2 is FYNNEI. The CDR3 runs 13 residues. The CDR3 sequence is CATLRTGGDGYTF. In DNA form, the CDR3 reads TGTGCCACCCTTAGGACAGGGGGCGATGGCTACACCTTC. Full variable domain (rest looked up from reference TRBV2 and TRBJ1-2): EPEVTQTPSHQVTQMGQEVILRCVPISNHLYFYWYRQILGQKVEFLVSFYNNEISEKSEIFDDQFSVERPDGSNFTLKIRSTKLEDSAMYFCATLRTGGDGYTFGSGTRLTVV.

The chain joins TRBV30 to TRBJ2-2; TRBD2 is a possible D gene (6 bases). The CDR3 length is 14 residues. V was trimmed by 1 base and J by 5 bases, leaving 11 bases between them. Looked up from germline, CDR1 is GTSNPN and CDR2 is SVGIG (reference sequence). CDR3 loop: CAWSAGDWTGELFF. In DNA form, the CDR3 reads TGTGCCTGGAGTGCGGGGGATTGGACCGGGGAGCTGTTTTTT.

This chain's CDR3 is CASSYSEGQPQHF. The CDR3, as DNA: TGTGCCAGCAGTTACTCGGAGGGTCAGCCCCAGCATTTT. The chain recombines TRBV6-5 with TRBJ1-5; D call uncertain. There are 13 residues in the CDR3. Germline-derived CDR1 and CDR2 are MNHEY and SVGAGI. V was shortened by 0 bases and J by 6 bases, with 6 bases between the two germline ends.

V gene TRBV6-5 combines with J gene TRBJ2-7; D perhaps matches TRBD1 (6 bases). This CDR3 contains 15 residues. The V gene's germline CDR1 is MNHEY and CDR2 SVGAGI. The V and J ends lost 4 bases and 3 bases respectively, with 16 bases between them. The CDR3 DNA sequence: TGTGCCAGCAGTTCGCCCGGGACACGGAGCTACGAGCAGTACTTC. Translated: CASSSPGTRSYEQYF.

The genes are TRBV10-1 and TRBJ1-2; D is ambiguous. V was shortened by 3 bases and J by 6 bases, with 5 bases between the two germline ends. Germline CDR1 WNHNN, CDR2 SYGVQD (reference sequence). The CDR3 is made up of 11 amino acids. In DNA form, the CDR3 reads TGCGCCAGCAGTGATGGCCATGGCTACACCTTC. Encoded protein: CASSDGHGYTF.

This rearrangement joins TRBV6-5 to TRBJ1-5; 10 bases are shared with TRBD1. Germline V gives CDR1 MNHEY, CDR2 SVGAGI. The CDR3 runs to 14 residues. V was clipped by 8 bases and J by 5 bases; unmatched bases: 6. The CDR3 sequence is CASGTGVFDQPQHF. The CDR3 bases are TGTGCCAGCGGGACAGGGGTTTTCGATCAGCCCCAGCATTTT.